The 22 T cell receptor beta chains below come from one sample, sequenced in a study of STAT3 mutations in large granular lymphocyte leukemia. Notes on the study in general: In T-cell large granular lymphocyte leukemia, about half of patients showed multiple immunodominant subclonotypes.

For these receptors, no antigen is known. Assay: immunoSEQ multiplex PCR; the TCRdb copy retains only in-frame clones and omits some. The repertoire holds around 33,000 clones, with roughly 80% as singletons. The sequencing sample was made of peripheral blood mononuclear cells. All receptors derive from a woman in her 50s with T-cell large granular lymphocyte leukemia. Some clones in this sample may be carry-over from other donors' samples.

The chain carries TRBV4-3 and TRBJ1-3; TRBD1 matches at 9 bases. V lost 3 bases, J lost 2 bases, and 5 bases stayed unmatched. Germline CDR1 and CDR2: LGHNA and YSLEER. The CDR3 consists of 16 residues. The CDR3 reads CASSHLRTGAGNTIYF. DNA of the CDR3: TGCGCCAGCAGCCATCTTAGGACAGGGGCTGGAAACACCATATATTTT.

This chain uses TRBV28 with TRBJ1-1; no definite D call. Trimming removed 8 bases at V and 0 bases at J, with 13 bases between. The CDR3 consists of 14 residues. Per germline, CDR1 MDHEN and CDR2 SYDVKM. The CDR3 loop is CASAGNPMNTEAFF. In DNA, the CDR3 is TGTGCCAGCGCAGGAAACCCCATGAACACTGAAGCTTTCTTT.

The gene calls are TRBV29-1 and TRBJ1-2, with D possibly TRBD1 on 5 matching bases. This CDR3 has 11 amino acids. Germline assignment: CDR1 SQVTM and CDR2 ANQGSEA. V dropped 7 bases and J dropped 6 bases, with 12 bases sitting between them. For the CDR3, the DNA is TGCAGCGCCGGCGGGGGTGATGGCTACACCTTC. Translating gives CSAGGGDGYTF.

Turning to this clone: Other DNA sequences in the sample encode the same CDR3. The chain joins TRBV5-1 to TRBJ2-2; 8 nucleotides line up with TRBD1. The germline CDR1 and CDR2 sequences are SGHRS and YFSETQ. The CDR3 extends over 14 amino acids. V trimming: 6 bases; J trimming: 5 bases; junction bases outside the gene matches: 6. The CDR3 region is CASTSTGDTGELFF. The CDR3 coding sequence is TGCGCCAGCACCTCGACAGGGGATACCGGGGAGCTGTTTTTT.

The chain employs TRBV2 and TRBJ2-7; TRBD1 matches at 7 bases. CDR1 SNHLY and CDR2 FYNNEI come from the germline V gene. The CDR3 consists of 14 residues. V gave up 1 base and J gave up 4 bases; unmatched junction bases: 4. The CDR3 DNA is TGTGCCAGCAGTGAAGAACAGGGGAGTTACGAGCAGTACTTC. It specifies CASSEEQGSYEQYF.

This chain uses TRBV27 with TRBJ2-1; no reliable D call. The length of the CDR3 is 13 residues. Trimming removed 0 bases at V and 7 bases at J, with 7 bases between. Germline V gene lookup returns CDR1 MNHEY and CDR2 SMNVEV (reference sequence). CDR3 coding DNA: TGTGCCAGCAGTTTATCCACAGCAAATGAGCAGTTCTTC. It is translated as CASSLSTANEQFF.

This clone was detected only once. V gene TRBV18 combines with J gene TRBJ1-2; the D gene is possibly TRBD1 (5 bases). The V end lost 4 bases, the J end lost 8 bases, and 23 bases lay between the germline ends. CDR1 and CDR2 from the germline V gene are KGHSH and LQKENI. The CDR3 is 16 amino acids. This chain's CDR3 is CASSLTGPPLIIGYTF. CDR3 DNA sequence: TGTGCCAGCTCACTAACAGGACCTCCCCTTATTATCGGCTACACCTTC.

The gene calls are TRBV7-9 and TRBJ1-2; the match to TRBD1 covers 10 bases. The CDR3 covers 17 residues. In germline, CDR1 is SEHNR, CDR2 FQNEAQ (reference sequence). The ends lost 5 bases at V and 0 bases at J; junction bases unmatched: 9. This CDR3 is CASSRRDRGAANYGYTF. As DNA, the CDR3 is TGTGCCAGCAGCCGCCGGGACAGGGGAGCAGCTAACTATGGCTACACCTTC.

V gene TRBV2 combines with J gene TRBJ1-5; 8 bases match TRBD1. Germline values: CDR1 SNHLY, CDR2 FYNNEI. This CDR3 spans 15 amino acids. Unmatched junction bases numbered 4, after V lost 6 bases and J lost 0 bases. CDR3: CASSGQGHSNQPQHF. CDR3 bases: TGTGCCAGCAGCGGACAGGGCCATAGCAATCAGCCCCAGCATTTT.

This chain connects TRBV28 to TRBJ2-7; 7 nucleotides line up with TRBD2. Germline assignment: CDR1 MDHEN and CDR2 SYDVKM. The trim removed 7 bases at V and 1 base at J, leaving 1 base unmatched. CDR3 length equals 12 residues. The CDR3 here is CASTGGSYEQYF. The CDR3 region has the DNA TGTGCCAGCACGGGGGGTTCCTACGAGCAGTACTTC.

This rearrangement joins TRBV29-1 to TRBJ1-2; TRBD1 matches at 7 bases. CDR3 size: 12 residues. Germline CDR1 and CDR2: SQVTM and ANQGSEA. V trimming: 3 bases; J trimming: 5 bases; junction bases outside the gene matches: 3. The CDR3 sequence: CSVDAGGYGYTF. DNA for the CDR3: TGCAGCGTTGATGCAGGGGGATATGGCTACACCTTC.

The CDR3: CASSIRTTWDEQYF. The CDR3 region has the DNA TGTGCCAGTAGTATCAGGACTACTTGGGACGAGCAGTACTTC. This chain connects TRBV19 to TRBJ2-7; a weak D match, TRBD2 (6 bases). V lost 3 bases and J lost 5, with 14 bases in between. This CDR3 contains 14 residues. Germline V gene lookup returns CDR1 LNHDA and CDR2 SQIVND (reference sequence). Together with reference TRBV19 and TRBJ2-7, the CDR3 gives the full variable domain: DGGITQSPKYLFRKEGQNVTLSCEQNLNHDAMYWYRQDPGQGLRLIYYSQIVNDFQKGDIAEGYSVSREKKESFPLTVTSAQKNPTAFYLCASSIRTTWDEQYFGPGTRLTVT.

This clone counts as medium-sized. The chain combines TRBV7-2 with TRBJ1-2; 11 nucleotides match TRBD1. Germline V gene sequence: CDR1 SGHTA, CDR2 FQGNSA. J gave up 8 bases and V 4 bases, and 9 bases lay outside the gene matches. The CDR3 consists of 15 residues. CDR3 in amino acids: CASSSPGTGGLGYTF. The CDR3 DNA follows: TGTGCCAGCAGCTCACCCGGGACAGGGGGGTTGGGCTACACCTTC. The full variable domain, in which reference TRBV7-2 and TRBJ1-2 provide the parts outside the CDR3, is GAGVSQSPSNKVTEKGKDVELRCDPISGHTALYWYRQSLGQGLEFLIYFQGNSAPDKSGLPSDRFSAERTGGSVSTLTIQRTQQEDSAVYLCASSSPGTGGLGYTFGSGTRLTVV.

The V gene is TRBV18, the J gene TRBJ1-1, with D hard to call. Looked up from germline, CDR1 is KGHSH and CDR2 is LQKENI. The CDR3 extends over 13 amino acids. V lost 4 bases and J 0 bases, leaving 6 bases between the germline ends. The CDR3 DNA reads TGTGCCAGCTCACAGGGCCTGAACACTGAAGCTTTCTTT. Translating it yields CASSQGLNTEAFF. The whole variable domain, remainder taken from reference TRBV18 and TRBJ1-1, is NAGVMQNPRHLVRRRGQEARLRCSPMKGHSHVYWYRQLPEEGLKFMVYLQKENIIDESGMPKERFSAEFPKEGPSILRIQQVVRGDSAAYFCASSQGLNTEAFFGQGTRLTVV.

The V call is TRBV27, the J call TRBJ2-1, with 12 bases identical to TRBD1. CDR3 length equals 15 residues. Germline loops: CDR1 MNHEY, CDR2 SMNVEV (reference sequence). Trimming took 4 bases from V and 7 from J; bases not matched to a gene: 5. The CDR3 protein is CASSWGQGAENEQFF. CDR3 in DNA: TGTGCCAGCAGTTGGGGACAGGGGGCGGAAAATGAGCAGTTCTTC.

The chain employs TRBV18 and TRBJ2-1, with unresolved D. V dropped 3 bases and J dropped 2 bases, with 2 bases sitting between them. Per the germline V gene, CDR1 is KGHSH and CDR2 is LQKENI. The CDR3 consists of 12 residues. The CDR3, as DNA: TGTGCCAGCTCACCTCCCTACAATGAGCAGTTCTTC. This gives the protein CASSPPYNEQFF.

This clone showed up just once. This chain connects TRBV5-1 to TRBJ2-7; 8 nucleotides match TRBD1. This CDR3 comprises 15 residues. With V trimmed by 3 bases and J by 6 bases, 11 bases remained unmatched. Germline-derived CDR1 and CDR2 are SGHRS and YFSETQ. In nucleotides, the CDR3 is TGCGCCAGCAGCTCGGCCCGGGCAGGGGGCGCCGAGCAGTACTTC. It is translated as CASSSARAGGAEQYF. The full variable domain, rest sourced from reference TRBV5-1 and TRBJ2-7, is KAGVTQTPRYLIKTRGQQVTLSCSPISGHRSVSWYQQTPGQGLQFLFEYFSETQRNKGNFPGRFSGRQFSNSRSEMNVSTLELGDSALYLCASSSARAGGAEQYFGPGTRLTVT.

The J gene is TRBJ1-4, the V gene TRBV4-1; perhaps TRBD1 as D (6 bases). The V end was cut by 3 bases, the J end by 0 bases, with 14 bases between. This CDR3 region has 17 residues. Germline V gene data show CDR1 as MGHRA and CDR2 as YSYEKL. The CDR3 sequence is CASSQTGGGPTNEKLFF. CDR3 coding DNA: TGCGCCAGCAGCCAGACAGGTGGGGGTCCAACTAATGAAAAACTGTTTTTT.

J is TRBJ2-3 and V is TRBV4-1; D possibly corresponds to TRBD2 (6 bases). Trimming removed 4 bases from V and 0 bases from J, with 14 bases in between. This CDR3 spans 16 amino acids. Germline V gene lookup returns CDR1 MGHRA and CDR2 YSYEKL. The CDR3 region is CASSRGTSGSTDTQYF. CDR3 DNA sequence: TGCGCCAGCAGCCGAGGGACGAGCGGGAGCACAGATACGCAGTATTTT.

The chain uses TRBV11-3 and TRBJ2-2; D is undetermined. CDR1 and CDR2 (germline): SGHNT, YENEEA. This CDR3 has 13 residues. The germline V and J ends were trimmed by 0 bases and 6 bases, with 5 bases remaining between them. The CDR3 is CASSLDQAGELFF. The DNA of the CDR3 is TGTGCCAGCAGCTTAGATCAGGCCGGGGAGCTGTTTTTT.

This clone was seen a few times. This CDR3 reads CASSPDLAVNTEAFF. The CDR3 region has the DNA TGTGCCAGCTCACCGGATTTGGCGGTGAACACTGAAGCTTTCTTT. V gene TRBV18 combines with J gene TRBJ1-1; D unresolved. V was clipped by 3 bases and J by 0 bases, with 11 bases between them. This CDR3 region has 15 residues. Germline CDR1 is KGHSH and CDR2 is LQKENI.

V gene TRBV19 combines with J gene TRBJ1-2; TRBD1 matches at 7 bases. The germline gives CDR1 LNHDA, CDR2 SQIVND (reference sequence). The CDR3 is 15 residues long. V was clipped by 9 bases and J by 5 bases; unmatched bases: 15. The CDR3 DNA reads TGTGCCAGCCGTCCGACAGGGTCCCAGGGGTATGGCTACACCTTC. Translating gives CASRPTGSQGYGYTF.